The clone carrying this TCR beta chain was counted a few times. As yet, its antigen is unknown. Primers for the PCR totalled 60 Vbeta and 13 Jbeta. Repertoires were generated with immunoSEQ multiplex PCR, while TCRdb's copy carries only in-frame clones and drops some. Among around 80,000 clones listed, about 9.4% were seen once. CDR1 SGHTA and CDR2 FQGTGA come from the germline V gene. The CDR3 totals 14 residues. Trimming took off 3 bases at V and 3 bases at J, with 8 bases between the two ends. These data originate in a study of cytomegalovirus exposure and HLA in healthy donors. General study results and limits: Diagnosis of cytomegalovirus status made by the classifier reportedly showed high specificity and sensitivity. About 87% or about 30% of the time was how often most TCR beta V segments were productive, according to an earlier analysis.

This rearrangement joins TRBV7-3 to TRBJ2-2; D might be TRBD2 (5 bases). The source is a man between 60 and 70 years old in good health and CMV-seropositive. What was sequenced was PBMCs. CDR3 DNA sequence: TGTGCCAGCAGCTTCTCGGACTACACCGGGGAGCTGTTTTTT. Translation gives CASSFSDYTGELFF.